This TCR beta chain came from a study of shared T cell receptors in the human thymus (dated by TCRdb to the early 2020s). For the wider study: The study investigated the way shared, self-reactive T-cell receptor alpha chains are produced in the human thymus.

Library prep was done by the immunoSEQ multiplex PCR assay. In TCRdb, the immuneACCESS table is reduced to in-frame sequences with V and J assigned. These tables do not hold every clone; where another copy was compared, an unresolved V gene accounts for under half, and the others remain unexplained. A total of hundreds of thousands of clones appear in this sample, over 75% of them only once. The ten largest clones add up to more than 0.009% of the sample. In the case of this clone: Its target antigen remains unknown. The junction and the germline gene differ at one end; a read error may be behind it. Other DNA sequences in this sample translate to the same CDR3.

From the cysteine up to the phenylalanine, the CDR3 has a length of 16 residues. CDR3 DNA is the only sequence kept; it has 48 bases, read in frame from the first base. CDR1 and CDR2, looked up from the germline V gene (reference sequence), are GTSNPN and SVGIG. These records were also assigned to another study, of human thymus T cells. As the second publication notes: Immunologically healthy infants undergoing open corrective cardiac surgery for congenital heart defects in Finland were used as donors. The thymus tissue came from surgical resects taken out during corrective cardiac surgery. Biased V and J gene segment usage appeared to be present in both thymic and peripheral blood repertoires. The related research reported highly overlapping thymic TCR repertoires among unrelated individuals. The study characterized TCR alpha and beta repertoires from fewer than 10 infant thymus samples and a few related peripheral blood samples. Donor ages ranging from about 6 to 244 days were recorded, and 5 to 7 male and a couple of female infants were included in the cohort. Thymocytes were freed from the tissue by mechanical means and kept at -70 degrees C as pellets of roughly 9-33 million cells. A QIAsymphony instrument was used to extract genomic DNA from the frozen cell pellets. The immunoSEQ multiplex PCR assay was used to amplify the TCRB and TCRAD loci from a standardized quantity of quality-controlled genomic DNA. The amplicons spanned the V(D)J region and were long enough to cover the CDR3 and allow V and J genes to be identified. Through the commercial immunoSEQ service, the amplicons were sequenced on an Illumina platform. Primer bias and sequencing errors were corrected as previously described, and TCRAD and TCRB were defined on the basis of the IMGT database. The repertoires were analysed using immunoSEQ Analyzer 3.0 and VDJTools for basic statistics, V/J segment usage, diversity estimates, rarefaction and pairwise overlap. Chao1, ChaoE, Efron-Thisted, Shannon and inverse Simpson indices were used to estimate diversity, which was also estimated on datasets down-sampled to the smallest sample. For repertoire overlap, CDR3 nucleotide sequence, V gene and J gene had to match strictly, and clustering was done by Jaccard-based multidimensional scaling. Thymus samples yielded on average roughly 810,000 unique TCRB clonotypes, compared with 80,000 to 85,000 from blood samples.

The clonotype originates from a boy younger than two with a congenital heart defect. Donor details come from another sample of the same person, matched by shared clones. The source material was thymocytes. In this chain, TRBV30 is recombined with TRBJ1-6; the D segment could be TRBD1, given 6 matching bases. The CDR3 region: CAWSRRQAGGNSPLHF. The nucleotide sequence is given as TGTGCCTGGAGCCGACGACAGGCGGGTGGCAATTCCCCCCTCCACTTT.